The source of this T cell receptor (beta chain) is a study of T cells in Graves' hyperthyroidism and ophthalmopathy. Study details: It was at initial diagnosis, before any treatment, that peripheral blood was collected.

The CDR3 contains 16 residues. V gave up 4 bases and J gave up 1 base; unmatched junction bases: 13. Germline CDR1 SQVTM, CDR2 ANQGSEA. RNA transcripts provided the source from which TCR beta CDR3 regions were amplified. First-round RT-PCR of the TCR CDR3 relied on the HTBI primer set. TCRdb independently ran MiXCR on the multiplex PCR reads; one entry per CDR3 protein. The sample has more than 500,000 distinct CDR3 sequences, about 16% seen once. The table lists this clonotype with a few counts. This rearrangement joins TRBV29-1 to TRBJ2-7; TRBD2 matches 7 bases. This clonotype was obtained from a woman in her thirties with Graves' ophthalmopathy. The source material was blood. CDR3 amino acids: CSVGDYAREPSYEQYF. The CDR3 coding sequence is TGCAGCGTTGGGGACTATGCAAGGGAACCATCCTACGAGCAGTACTTC.